Given below is one T cell receptor beta chain in context. This sample is part of a study of T cells after posttransplantation cyclophosphamide. The CDR3 covers 13 residues. Germline V lookup: CDR1 SGDLS, CDR2 YYNGEE. Only in-frame clones appear in the TCRdb table, and some are missing; sequencing was by immunoSEQ multiplex PCR. Seen here are 47,000 or so clones, 92% observed once, and the top ten hold less than 3.5%. J is TRBJ2-5 and V is TRBV9; a weak D match, TRBD1 (5 bases). The better agreement between TRBJ2-7 and the DNA end casts doubt on the J call. The sequenced sample consisted of PBMCs. The sequence was obtained from a woman aged 45-65 years in good health and a related stem cell transplant donor. CDR3 in DNA: TGTGCCAGCAGTGACCAGGGATCCTACGAGCAGTACTTC. As protein: CASSDQGSYEQYF.